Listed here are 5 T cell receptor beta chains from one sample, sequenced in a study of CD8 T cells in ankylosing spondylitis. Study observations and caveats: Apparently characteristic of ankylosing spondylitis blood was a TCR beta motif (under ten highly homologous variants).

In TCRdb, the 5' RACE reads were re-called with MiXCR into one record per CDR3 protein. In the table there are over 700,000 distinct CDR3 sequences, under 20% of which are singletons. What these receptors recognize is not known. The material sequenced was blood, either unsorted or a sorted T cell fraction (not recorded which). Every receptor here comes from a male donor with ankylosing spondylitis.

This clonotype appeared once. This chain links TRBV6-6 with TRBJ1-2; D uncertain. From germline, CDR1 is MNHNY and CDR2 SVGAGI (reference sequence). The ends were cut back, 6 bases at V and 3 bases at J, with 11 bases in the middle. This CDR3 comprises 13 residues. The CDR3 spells CASSSARYYGYTF. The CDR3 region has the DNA TGTGCCAGCAGCTCCGCCAGGTACTATGGCTACACCTTC.

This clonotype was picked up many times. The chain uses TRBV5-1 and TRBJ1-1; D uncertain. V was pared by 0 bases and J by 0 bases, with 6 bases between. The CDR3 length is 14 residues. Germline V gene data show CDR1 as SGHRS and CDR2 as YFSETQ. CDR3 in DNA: TGCGCCAGCAGCTTGGACGGGGTGAACACTGAAGCTTTCTTT. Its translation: CASSLDGVNTEAFF.

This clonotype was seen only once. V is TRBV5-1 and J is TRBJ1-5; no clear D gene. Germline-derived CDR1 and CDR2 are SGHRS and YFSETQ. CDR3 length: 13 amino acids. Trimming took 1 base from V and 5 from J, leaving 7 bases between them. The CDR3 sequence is CASSLLPDQPQHF. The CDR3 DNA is TGCGCCAGCAGCTTGCTCCCGGATCAGCCCCAGCATTTT.

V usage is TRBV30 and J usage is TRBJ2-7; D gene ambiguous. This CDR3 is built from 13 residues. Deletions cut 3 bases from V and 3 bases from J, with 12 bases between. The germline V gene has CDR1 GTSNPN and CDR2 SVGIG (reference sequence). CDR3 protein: CAWSRLGIYEQYF. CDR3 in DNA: TGTGCCTGGAGCCGGCTGGGGATCTACGAGCAGTACTTC.

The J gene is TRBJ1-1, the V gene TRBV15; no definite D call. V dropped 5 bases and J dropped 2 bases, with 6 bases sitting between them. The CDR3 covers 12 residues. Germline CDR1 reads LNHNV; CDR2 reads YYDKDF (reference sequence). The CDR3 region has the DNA TGTGCCACCAGCCCAGAAAACACTGAAGCTTTCTTT. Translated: CATSPENTEAFF.